Below, 15 T cell receptor beta chains from the same sample are listed, as sequenced in a study of Ad26.COV2.S vaccination and SARS-CoV-2 variants. Measured with immunoSEQ multiplex PCR; TCRdb has only the in-frame clones, and not every one. This sample has around 300,000 clones, with about 89% found just once. This sample's treatment: around 19 received Ad26.COV2.S at low or high dose, single or two shots; several received placebo; per-sample allocation not given. The samples were gathered on day 63 after the first injection of vaccine or placebo. The material sequenced was peripheral blood, taken in a trial of Ad26.COV2.S vaccine versus placebo. Every receptor here comes from a person aged 18-60 years who received the Ad26.COV2.S COVID-19 vaccine or a placebo.

This clone appeared a few times. The rearrangement links TRBV5-1 to TRBJ2-2; 7 nucleotides match TRBD1. The CDR3 totals 18 residues. CDR1 is SGHRS and CDR2 is YFSETQ in the germline V gene. J gave up 0 bases and V 5 bases, and 13 bases lay outside the gene matches. CDR3 DNA: TGCGCCAGCAGTTCCGGACAGGTTGTCTTCTCGAACACCGGGGAGCTGTTTTTT. Amino acids: CASSSGQVVFSNTGELFF.

The V and J genes are TRBV24-1 and TRBJ2-5; weak D call: TRBD1 (6 bases). Germline V gene sequence: CDR1 KGHDR, CDR2 SFDVKD. Trimming left V 2 bases short and J 5 bases short, with 14 bases between. This CDR3 contains 15 residues. CDR3 nucleotides: TGTGCCACCAGTGATTCCACAGGGTACGGGGAGACCCAGTACTTC. Its protein product is CATSDSTGYGETQYF.

The chain recombines TRBV25-1 with TRBJ1-1, with 7 bases aligning to TRBD1. The CDR3 spans 15 residues. After removal of 3 bases from V and 3 bases from J, the junction contained 7 bases not matched to a gene. CDR1 and CDR2 from the germline V gene are MGHDK and SYGVNS. The CDR3 sequence: CASSDPGQVDTEAFF. The CDR3 DNA reads as TGTGCCAGCAGTGATCCTGGACAGGTCGACACTGAAGCTTTCTTT.

The genes are TRBV7-9 and TRBJ2-2; D is possibly TRBD1 (6 bases). CDR1 and CDR2 from the germline V gene are SEHNR and FQNEAQ (reference sequence). The CDR3 is 15 residues long. V was cut by 5 bases and J by 5 bases, with 15 bases left in between. The CDR3, as DNA: TGTGCCAGCAGCCCATACAGGGTCGGGACCGGGGAGCTGTTTTTT. The encoded protein is CASSPYRVGTGELFF. Based on the CDR3 plus reference TRBV7-9 and TRBJ2-2, the full variable domain is DTGVSQNPRHKITKRGQNVTFRCDPISEHNRLYWYRQTLGQGPEFLTYFQNEAQLEKSRLLSDRFSAERPKGSFSTLEIQRTEQGDSAMYLCASSPYRVGTGELFFGEGSRLTVL.

V gene TRBV15 combines with J gene TRBJ2-2; a possible D gene is TRBD2 (5 bases). Trimming shortened V by 1 base and J by 0 bases, and 9 bases separated the two germline ends. There are 16 residues in the CDR3. Per the germline V gene, CDR1 is LNHNV and CDR2 is YYDKDF (reference sequence). The CDR3 DNA follows: TGTGCCACCAGCAGAGTGCGACTACCGAACACCGGGGAGCTGTTTTTT. This sequence encodes CATSRVRLPNTGELFF.

The rearrangement links TRBV18 to TRBJ2-3; maybe TRBD2 (6 bases). CDR3 size: 14 residues. Germline CDR1 KGHSH, CDR2 LQKENI. Trimming removed 4 bases at V and 3 bases at J, with 11 bases between. CDR3 residues: CASSLPGGTDTQYF. The CDR3 DNA follows: TGTGCCAGCTCACTTCCTGGGGGGACAGATACGCAGTATTTT.

The chain recombines TRBV7-8 with TRBJ1-1, with D hard to call. The length of the CDR3 is 15 residues. Germline V gene lookup returns CDR1 SGHVS and CDR2 FQNEAQ. V was trimmed by 1 base and J by 2 bases, leaving 11 bases between them. The CDR3 is CASSLVSAGNTEAFF. In nucleotides, the CDR3 is TGTGCCAGCAGCTTAGTCTCGGCGGGTAACACTGAAGCTTTCTTT. The whole variable domain, filled in from reference TRBV7-8 and TRBJ1-1, reads GAGVSQSPRYKVAKRGQDVALRCDPISGHVSLFWYQQALGQGPEFLTYFQNEAQLDKSGLPSDRFFAERPEGSVSTLKIQRTQQEDSAVYLCASSLVSAGNTEAFFGQGTRLTVV.

This chain connects TRBV6-5 to TRBJ2-6; D gene unclear. The CDR3 totals 13 residues. Trimming pared 10 bases from V and 1 base from J, leaving 8 bases between. CDR1 MNHEY and CDR2 SVGAGI come from the germline V gene. The CDR3 DNA follows: TGTGCCATCCAGACGTCTGGGGCCAACGTCCTGACTTTC. It yields the protein CAIQTSGANVLTF.

The chain combines TRBV10-1 with TRBJ2-1, with 7 nucleotides matching TRBD1. This CDR3 is 12 amino acids long. CDR1 and CDR2 from the germline V gene are WNHNN and SYGVQD (reference sequence). The V segment lost 3 bases and the J segment 8 bases; nucleotides outside the gene matches: 1. The CDR3 bases are TGCGCCAGCAGTGACCAGGGGGATGAGCAGTTCTTC. It yields the protein CASSDQGDEQFF.

A word on this clone: The same CDR3 arises from other DNA sequences in this sample as well. The rearrangement links TRBV19 to TRBJ2-6; D not resolved. Between the trimmed V and J ends, which lost 7 bases and 2 bases, there was a span of 0 bases. CDR3 length equals 11 residues. In germline, CDR1 is LNHDA, CDR2 SQIVND (reference sequence). The CDR3 DNA is TGTGCCAGTACTGGGGCCAACGTCCTGACTTTC. It translates to CASTGANVLTF.

The chain carries TRBV6-6 and TRBJ2-1; D is possibly TRBD2 (7 bases). Germline V gene data show CDR1 as MNHNY and CDR2 as SVGAGI (reference sequence). This CDR3 has 15 amino acids. V lost 2 bases and J lost 5, with 13 bases in between. CDR3 residues: CASSYLGGPNNEQFF. The CDR3 bases are TGTGCCAGCAGTTACCTCGGGGGGCCTAACAATGAGCAGTTCTTC.

The chain uses TRBV3-1 (or the pseudogene TRBV3-2) and TRBJ2-5, with TRBD1 as a possible D gene (6 bases). V was trimmed by 1 base and J by 2 bases, leaving 11 bases between them. CDR3 length: 15 amino acids. Germline V CDR1 and CDR2: LGHDT, YNNKEL (reference sequence). Here the CDR3 reads CASSQAVGGQETQYF. CDR3 coding DNA: TGTGCCAGCAGCCAAGCGGTAGGGGGTCAAGAGACCCAGTACTTC.

V and J are TRBV29-1 and TRBJ2-3; 8 positions agree with TRBD1. CDR3 size: 15 residues. Trimming cost V 6 bases and J 1 base; bases outside gene matches: 9. Germline CDR1 is SQVTM and CDR2 is ANQGSEA. The CDR3 protein is CSVDRGSKGTDTQYF. The CDR3 bases are TGCAGCGTCGACAGGGGCTCAAAAGGCACAGATACGCAGTATTTT.

This chain links TRBV19 with TRBJ1-2; 7 nucleotides align to TRBD1. This CDR3 has 14 amino acids. The J segment lost 8 bases and the V segment lost 5 bases, leaving 11 bases of the junction unmatched. Germline V CDR1 and CDR2: LNHDA, SQIVND (reference sequence). DNA for the CDR3: TGTGCCAGTAGTGGGACCGGGACAGCCTACGGCTACACCTTC. It is translated as CASSGTGTAYGYTF.

The table lists this clone with a few counts. The chain is built from TRBV27 and TRBJ1-1, with D tentatively TRBD1 (5 bases). The CDR3 has 21 residues. Germline V lookup: CDR1 MNHEY, CDR2 SMNVEV (reference sequence). The V gene lost 0 bases and the J gene lost 0 bases, with 26 bases spanning the gap. CDR3 in amino acids: CASSLSLPTRVGRGMNTEAFF. DNA for the CDR3: TGTGCCAGCAGTTTATCCCTTCCGACCAGGGTGGGAAGGGGTATGAACACTGAAGCTTTCTTT.